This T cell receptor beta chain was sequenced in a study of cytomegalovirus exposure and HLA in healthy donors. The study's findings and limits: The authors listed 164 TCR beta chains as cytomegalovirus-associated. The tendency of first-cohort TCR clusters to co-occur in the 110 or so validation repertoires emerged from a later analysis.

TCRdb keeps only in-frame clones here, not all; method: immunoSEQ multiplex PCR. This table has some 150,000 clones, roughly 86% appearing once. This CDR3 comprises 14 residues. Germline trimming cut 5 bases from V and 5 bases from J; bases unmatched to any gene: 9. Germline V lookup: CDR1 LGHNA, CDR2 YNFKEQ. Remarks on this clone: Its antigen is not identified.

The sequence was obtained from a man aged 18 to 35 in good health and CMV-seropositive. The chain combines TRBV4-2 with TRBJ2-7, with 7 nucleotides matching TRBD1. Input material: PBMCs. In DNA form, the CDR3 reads TGTGCCAGCAGCAAACGGGACAGATTGGACGAGCAGTACTTC. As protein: CASSKRDRLDEQYF.